A selection of T cell receptor beta chains follows, all from one sample in a study of CD8 T cells in ankylosing spondylitis. TCRdb redid the calling of the 5' RACE reads with MiXCR, one entry per CDR3 protein. The data hold some 840,000 distinct CDR3 sequences, with approximately 12% observed a single time. The specimen was blood, either unsorted or a sorted T cell fraction (not recorded which). The receptors stem from a male donor with ankylosing spondylitis. Both conserved end residues are part of each CDR3. Fields, in order: D gene, V gene, J gene, CDR3 protein. D genes are given only for firm matches.

D: .
V: TRBV20-1
J: TRBJ2-7
CDR3: CSARETTETEQYF

D: .
V: TRBV7-8
J: TRBJ2-3
CDR3: CASSFDRSLDTQYF

D: TRBD1
V: TRBV7-2
J: TRBJ2-7
CDR3: CASSLKPGQGIEQYF

D: .
V: TRBV5-1
J: TRBJ1-4
CDR3: CASSLVGLEEKLFF

D: .
V: TRBV29-1
J: TRBJ1-5
CDR3: CSAMPGDNQPQHF

D: TRBD2
V: TRBV4-1
J: TRBJ2-2
CDR3: CASSQIRGTSGTGELFF

D: .
V: TRBV20-1
J: TRBJ2-2
CDR3: CSAERTGGGSNTGELFF

D: TRBD1
V: TRBV6-5
J: TRBJ1-1
CDR3: CASSYERQGRNTEAFF

D: .
V: TRBV27
J: TRBJ1-1
CDR3: CASSLYRRGNEAFF

D: .
V: TRBV12-3/TRBV12-4
J: TRBJ2-5
CDR3: CASSFPPGVTQYF

D: .
V: TRBV20-1
J: TRBJ2-1
CDR3: CSARGLWAINEQFF

D: .
V: TRBV7-2
J: TRBJ2-7
CDR3: CASSLAAGFTYEQYF

D: .
V: TRBV15
J: TRBJ2-2
CDR3: CATSPQPRGELFF

D: .
V: TRBV5-1
J: TRBJ2-7
CDR3: CASSGTLDEQYF

D: TRBD1
V: TRBV20-1
J: TRBJ2-7
CDR3: CSAKNTGGDYEQYF

D: .
V: TRBV20-1
J: TRBJ1-1
CDR3: CSARGGGLGTEAFF

D: .
V: TRBV11-2
J: TRBJ1-6
CDR3: CASSLVRGRYNSPLHF

D: .
V: TRBV12-3/TRBV12-4
J: TRBJ1-2
CDR3: CASSVSDRTYTF

D: .
V: TRBV7-9
J: TRBJ1-2
CDR3: CASSPWGGGYTF

D: TRBD1
V: TRBV6-1
J: TRBJ2-1
CDR3: CASSPRQGARNEQFF

D: .
V: TRBV5-1
J: TRBJ1-1
CDR3: CASSGALGNTEAFF

D: .
V: TRBV10-3
J: TRBJ2-2
CDR3: CAISDITGELFF

D: TRBD1
V: TRBV2
J: TRBJ1-4
CDR3: CASKPGGEKLFF

D: .
V: TRBV29-1
J: TRBJ1-1
CDR3: CSVGGQMNTEAFF

D: .
V: TRBV20-1
J: TRBJ2-7
CDR3: CSARAGRGDEQYF

D: .
V: TRBV5-1
J: TRBJ2-2
CDR3: CASSLNQEVAGELFF

D: TRBD2
V: TRBV20-1
J: TRBJ2-7
CDR3: CSAHGRSGTYEQYF

D: .
V: TRBV6-2/TRBV6-3
J: TRBJ1-5
CDR3: CASSYREYQPQHF

D: .
V: TRBV7-9
J: TRBJ2-1
CDR3: CASSARSGSYNEQFF

D: .
V: TRBV10-3
J: TRBJ1-1
CDR3: CAISVPGVTEAFF

D: TRBD2
V: TRBV20-1
J: TRBJ2-3
CDR3: CSAAGGVTDTQYF

D: TRBD2
V: TRBV20-1
J: TRBJ2-7
CDR3: CSARDPATSGRIYEQYF

D: .
V: TRBV5-1
J: TRBJ1-1
CDR3: CASSLGDRRGTEAFF

D: .
V: TRBV14
J: TRBJ1-1
CDR3: CASSQEIGSQAFF

D: .
V: TRBV20-1
J: TRBJ2-3
CDR3: CSASPTYTDTQYF

D: .
V: TRBV29-1
J: TRBJ2-7
CDR3: CSVAPGQGGSYEQYF

D: TRBD2
V: TRBV7-2
J: TRBJ2-1
CDR3: CASSFARRGLAGGMNEQFF

D: TRBD1
V: TRBV7-2
J: TRBJ1-3
CDR3: CASSYTGTGGSGNTIYF

D: .
V: TRBV29-1
J: TRBJ2-3
CDR3: CSPLMGGTQYF

D: TRBD1
V: TRBV5-1
J: TRBJ1-5
CDR3: CASSLGDRGSQPQHF

D: TRBD1
V: TRBV29-1
J: TRBJ1-2
CDR3: CSVDRDNYGYTF

D: TRBD2
V: TRBV11-1
J: TRBJ2-5
CDR3: CASSLGTSGGTMYQETQYF

D: .
V: TRBV29-1
J: TRBJ2-1
CDR3: CSVGIQEQFF

D: .
V: TRBV20-1
J: TRBJ1-6
CDR3: CSARPAGRDVSPLHF

D: TRBD2
V: TRBV29-1
J: TRBJ2-1
CDR3: CSVVPGTSGWGHEQFF

D: TRBD2
V: TRBV4-3
J: TRBJ2-1
CDR3: CASSQVPLAVYNEQFF

D: .
V: TRBV2
J: TRBJ2-7
CDR3: CAARRVGGLEQYF

D: TRBD1
V: TRBV5-6
J: TRBJ1-4
CDR3: CASSFQGAREKLFF

D: .
V: TRBV4-3
J: TRBJ1-3
CDR3: CASSQDPFSGNTIYF

D: .
V: TRBV29-1
J: TRBJ2-5
CDR3: CSVEDRIRQETQYF

D: .
V: TRBV6-2/TRBV6-3
J: TRBJ1-1
CDR3: CASSKGGLYTEAFF

D: TRBD1
V: TRBV20-1
J: TRBJ1-5
CDR3: CSARSRTGGVYSNQPQHF